One and the same sample provided the 2 T cell receptor beta chains below, sequenced in a study of breast tumors, draining lymph nodes, adjacent tissues. Samples came from axillary lymph nodes draining the breast cancer. TCRdb reprocessed the multiplex PCR reads via MiXCR and lists one record per CDR3 protein. The sample carries some 140,000 distinct CDR3 sequences, more than 20% recorded once. Material for sequencing was axillary lymph node tissue. Every receptor here comes from a female donor with breast cancer. Some clones in this sample may be carry-over from other donors' samples.

At least ten counts were recorded for this clonotype. J is TRBJ2-5 and V is TRBV6-5; D unresolved. Trimming removed 2 bases at V and 3 bases at J, with 10 bases between. CDR3 length: 14 residues. Per the germline V gene, CDR1 is MNHEY and CDR2 is SVGAGI. CDR3: CASSYEDGEETQYF. The DNA for the CDR3 is TGTGCCAGCAGTTACGAGGACGGAGAAGAGACCCAGTACTTC.

The V call is TRBV11-3, the J call TRBJ2-4, with 14 positions matching TRBD2. Per germline, CDR1 SGHNT and CDR2 YENEEA. V was pared by 5 bases and J by 8 bases, with 8 bases of the junction left unmatched. This CDR3 contains 16 residues. Here the CDR3 reads CASSLGTSGRIDIQYF. The DNA for the CDR3 is TGTGCCAGCAGCCTCGGGACTAGCGGGAGAATTGACATTCAGTACTTC. Complete variable domain (other parts from reference TRBV11-3 and TRBJ2-4): EAGVVQSPRYKIIEKKQPVAFWCNPISGHNTLYWYLQNLGQGPELLIRYENEEAVDDSQLPKDRFSAERLKGVDSTLKIQPAELGDSAVYLCASSLGTSGRIDIQYFGAGTRLSVL.